The 15 T cell receptor beta chains below all came from one sample that was sequenced in a study of blood T cell repertoires in COVID-19 (dated by TCRdb to the early 2020s). Library prep was done by the immunoSEQ multiplex PCR assay. TCRdb holds this immuneACCESS table with in-frame rearrangements only. Some clones are missing; in checked studies, unresolved V genes explain under half, and the rest has no known cause. The sample profile shows some 17,000 clones; approximately 90% of them were found once. Jointly, the top ten make up approximately 4.3% of the sample. The source material was peripheral blood. Receptors originate from a man in his fifties or sixties with active COVID-19.

The chain combines TRBV5-4 with TRBJ2-7; 7 nucleotides agree with TRBD1. V shed 4 bases, J shed 3 bases, and the junction held 7 bases outside the gene matches. Per germline, CDR1 SGHNT and CDR2 YYREEE (reference sequence). The CDR3 consists of 14 residues. CDR3 nucleotides: TGTGCCAGCAGCCTACGGACAGGAGACTACGAGCAGTACTTC. The encoded protein is CASSLRTGDYEQYF.

This clone was detected once. The V call is TRBV6-5, the J call TRBJ2-5; D is possibly TRBD2 (5 bases). In germline, CDR1 is MNHEY, CDR2 SVGAGI. V lost 7 bases and J lost 5, with 20 bases in between. This CDR3 is 15 amino acids long. The CDR3 spells CASKRHIAREETQYF. The CDR3 DNA follows: TGTGCCAGCAAGAGACATATAGCGAGGGAGGAGACCCAGTACTTC.

The rearrangement uses TRBV28 and TRBJ1-5, with 9 bases lining up with TRBD1. This CDR3 is built from 18 residues. CDR1 MDHEN and CDR2 SYDVKM come from the germline V gene. Trimming cost V 2 bases and J 5 bases; bases outside gene matches: 13. CDR3 sequence reads: CASSLSRLRDRAHQPQHF. The DNA of the CDR3 is TGTGCCAGCAGTTTAAGCCGTCTCCGGGACAGGGCGCATCAGCCCCAGCATTTT. The full variable domain, rest sourced from reference TRBV28 and TRBJ1-5, is DVKVTQSSRYLVKRTGEKVFLECVQDMDHENMFWYRQDPGLGLRLIYFSYDVKMKEKGDIPEGYSVSREKKERFSLILESASTNQTSMYLCASSLSRLRDRAHQPQHFGDGTRLSIL.

The rearrangement joins TRBV10-2 to TRBJ2-7, with D maybe TRBD2 (5 bases). The CDR3 has 13 residues. CDR1 is WSHSY and CDR2 is SAAADI in the germline V gene. V was trimmed by 2 bases and J by 7 bases, leaving 12 bases between them. CDR3 sequence reads: CASSEVVRGEQYV. DNA for the CDR3: TGCGCCAGCAGTGAGGTGGTCCGAGGGGAGCAGTACGTC.

In DNA, the CDR3 is TGTGCCAGCAGCATACAGGGTGGCACAGATACGCAGTATTTT. Residues: CASSIQGGTDTQYF. The chain uses TRBV7-9 and TRBJ2-3, with D possibly TRBD1 on 6 matching bases. The V gene's germline CDR1 is SEHNR and CDR2 FQNEAQ (reference sequence). This CDR3 spans 14 amino acids. Trimming took off 5 bases at V and 1 base at J, with 10 bases between the two ends.

The chain recombines TRBV14 with TRBJ1-2; 8 positions agree with TRBD1. CDR1 and CDR2 from the germline V gene are SGHDN and FVKESK. V was clipped by 2 bases and J by 4 bases; unmatched bases: 9. The CDR3 is made up of 16 amino acids. As DNA, the CDR3 is TGTGCCAGCAGCCAATACCTGGGGACAGGAAGCTATGGCTACACCTTC. It is translated as CASSQYLGTGSYGYTF.

This sequence joins TRBV6-5 and TRBJ2-3; D perhaps matches TRBD2 (6 bases). Trimming removed 8 bases from V and 0 bases from J, with 12 bases in between. The CDR3 totals 14 residues. The V gene's germline CDR1 is MNHEY and CDR2 SVGAGI. CDR3 bases: TGTGCCAGCGGGGTCCGGGGGAGCACAGATACGCAGTATTTT. Its translation is CASGVRGSTDTQYF.

This clone was recorded once. The rearrangement uses TRBV7-2 and TRBJ2-1; D call uncertain. V was pared by 2 bases and J by 9 bases, with 5 bases between. The CDR3 contains 11 residues. Germline V gene data show CDR1 as SGHTA and CDR2 as FQGNSA. The CDR3 spells CASSLSFEQFF. Written as DNA, the CDR3 is TGTGCCAGCAGCTTATCTTTTGAGCAGTTCTTC. The entire variable domain, with the rest obtained from reference TRBV7-2 and TRBJ2-1, is as follows: GAGVSQSPSNKVTEKGKDVELRCDPISGHTALYWYRQSLGQGLEFLIYFQGNSAPDKSGLPSDRFSAERTGGSVSTLTIQRTQQEDSAVYLCASSLSFEQFFGPGTRLTVL.

In this sample, this clone turned up a few times. The rearrangement uses TRBV7-3 and TRBJ1-6, with 9 bases aligning to TRBD1. Germline trimming cut 2 bases from V and 9 bases from J; bases unmatched to any gene: 5. The germline V gene encodes CDR1 SGHTA and CDR2 FQGTGA. The CDR3 covers 15 residues. The CDR3 loop reads CASSLEGTGSSPLHF. In DNA, the CDR3 is TGTGCCAGCAGCTTAGAGGGGACAGGGTCTTCACCCCTCCACTTT.

This clone was observed a single time. In DNA form, the CDR3 reads TGTGCCAGCAGGGGCTCGGGACAGAACTATGGCTACACCTTC. Translation: CASRGSGQNYGYTF. V and J are TRBV6-6 and TRBJ1-2; 7 bases map to TRBD1. V dropped 6 bases and J dropped 2; count of bases not matched to a gene: 6. CDR3 length: 14 residues. Germline values: CDR1 MNHNY, CDR2 SVGAGI (reference sequence).

The chain is built from TRBV7-2 and TRBJ1-1; 8 bases agree with TRBD1. The V and J ends lost 5 bases and 3 bases, in that order; junction bases with no gene match: 2. Germline CDR1 reads SGHTA; CDR2 reads FQGNSA. There are 13 residues in the CDR3. The CDR3 sequence: CASSTGQDTEAFF. CDR3 nucleotide sequence: TGTGCCAGCAGCACGGGACAGGACACTGAAGCTTTCTTT.

The chain carries TRBV21-1 and TRBJ2-7; the table calls TRBD2, which could not be checked here. TRBV21-1 is a listed pseudogene. This CDR3 region has 20 residues. CDR3 DNA: TGTGCCAGCAGCAAAGACCCCCAAGGGTGTCGAGCGGGGGGGGCCTACGAGCAGTACGTC. Translation gives CASSKDPQGCRAGGAYEQYV.

DNA for the CDR3: TGTGCCAGTACACAAGGGACCGGGACATTAGAAGTTGCTGGAAACACCATATATTTT. This encodes CASTQGTGTLEVAGNTIYF. The chain employs TRBV19 and TRBJ1-3, with D tentatively TRBD1 (6 bases). The CDR3 runs 19 residues. CDR1 and CDR2 (germline): LNHDA, SQIVND (reference sequence). V gave up 7 bases and J gave up 2 bases, with 27 bases separating them.

The rearrangement links TRBV2 to TRBJ1-5; D perhaps matches TRBD1 (5 bases). The V end was cut by 2 bases, the J end by 6 bases, with 14 bases between. The CDR3 is 15 residues long. Germline V gene sequence: CDR1 SNHLY, CDR2 FYNNEI. DNA of the CDR3: TGTGCCAGCAGTGAATTTCAGCAGGGAGGTCAGCCCCAGCATTTT. Its protein product is CASSEFQQGGQPQHF.

The rearrangement links TRBV5-1 to TRBJ2-1; TRBD1 aligns across 7 bases. Germline V gives CDR1 SGHRS, CDR2 YFSETQ. The CDR3 has 13 amino acids. V dropped 3 bases and J dropped 6; count of bases not matched to a gene: 3. The CDR3 bases are TGCGCCAGCAGCTCCGGACAGGTCAATGAGCAGTTCTTC. This codes for CASSSGQVNEQFF.